Below, 16 T cell receptor beta chains from the same sample are listed, as sequenced in a study of blood T cell repertoires in COVID-19 (dated by TCRdb to the early 2020s). Receptor amplification or capture employed the immunoSEQ multiplex PCR assay. TCRdb obtained this table from immuneACCESS and retained in-frame rearrangements with V and J assigned. These tables miss some clones; where compared with another copy, unresolved V genes account for less than half of the shortfall, and the remainder is unexplained. The sample table holds around 140,000 clones, of which roughly 90% were seen once. Of the sample, less than 4.5% is held by the ten largest clones. The sequencing input was peripheral blood. These receptor sequences come from a man aged 60 to 69 with COVID-19, enrolled during active disease.

V and J are TRBV5-1 and TRBJ2-1; 7 nucleotides match TRBD1. The germline V gene encodes CDR1 SGHRS and CDR2 YFSETQ. V was clipped by 4 bases and J by 4 bases; unmatched bases: 8. The CDR3 loop spans 15 amino acids. CDR3 protein: CASSTGQNNYNEQFF. The CDR3 DNA is TGCGCCAGCAGCACGGGACAGAACAATTACAATGAGCAGTTCTTC. The full variable domain, completed using reference TRBV5-1 and TRBJ2-1, is KAGVTQTPRYLIKTRGQQVTLSCSPISGHRSVSWYQQTPGQGLQFLFEYFSETQRNKGNFPGRFSGRQFSNSRSEMNVSTLELGDSALYLCASSTGQNNYNEQFFGPGTRLTVL.

The rearrangement uses TRBV19 and TRBJ2-7, with 8 bases that match TRBD2. V gave up 5 bases and J gave up 2 bases; unmatched junction bases: 8. CDR1 is LNHDA and CDR2 is SQIVND in the germline V gene (reference sequence). This CDR3 is built from 15 residues. The CDR3 DNA follows: TGTGCCAGTAGTCCATCGAGCGGGGGCCCCTACGAGCAGTACTTC. It yields the protein CASSPSSGGPYEQYF. The full variable domain, rest sourced from reference TRBV19 and TRBJ2-7, is DGGITQSPKYLFRKEGQNVTLSCEQNLNHDAMYWYRQDPGQGLRLIYYSQIVNDFQKGDIAEGYSVSREKKESFPLTVTSAQKNPTAFYLCASSPSSGGPYEQYFGPGTRLTVT.

This rearrangement joins TRBV15 to TRBJ1-1, with D perhaps matching TRBD1 (5 bases). The CDR3 contains 15 residues. The V gene's germline CDR1 is LNHNV and CDR2 YYDKDF (reference sequence). V lost 5 bases and J lost 2, with 15 bases in between. The CDR3 loop is CATSGAQGSNTEAFF. CDR3 DNA sequence: TGTGCCACCAGCGGGGCCCAAGGCAGTAACACTGAAGCTTTCTTT.

This clone was counted once. The genes are TRBV6-5 and TRBJ1-2; D ambiguous. Per germline, CDR1 MNHEY and CDR2 SVGAGI. This CDR3 region has 13 residues. The V end was cut by 5 bases, the J end by 6 bases, with 13 bases between. Here the CDR3 DNA reads TGTGCCAGCAGTCGGGGAGGGTTTGATGGCTACACCTTC. This codes for CASSRGGFDGYTF.

The CDR3 loop reads CASSYPRVGGTANTIYF. CDR3 sequence (DNA): TGTGCCAGCAGTTACCCGCGGGTCGGAGGAACTGCAAACACCATATATTTT. The genes are TRBV6-2 or TRBV6-3 and TRBJ1-3, with D uncertain. Germline assignment: CDR1 MNHEY and CDR2 SVGEGT. V was pared by 2 bases and J by 6 bases, with 20 bases between. The CDR3 runs 17 residues.

The chain employs TRBV4-2 and TRBJ1-5, with D possibly TRBD1 on 6 matching bases. In germline, CDR1 is LGHNA, CDR2 YNFKEQ. The CDR3 is 14 amino acids. Trimming took off 0 bases at V and 7 bases at J, with 10 bases between the two ends. CDR3 coding DNA: TGTGCCAGCAGCCAAGAGGTAGGGGGACAGCCCCAGCATTTT. Its protein product is CASSQEVGGQPQHF.

The CDR3 sequence: CASSSYPLEGWSTEAFF. The CDR3 DNA sequence: TGCGCCAGCAGCTCTTACCCTTTGGAGGGATGGTCTACTGAAGCTTTCTTT. The chain couples TRBV5-1 to TRBJ1-1; D remains ambiguous. The germline gives CDR1 SGHRS, CDR2 YFSETQ. Trimming removed 3 bases at V and 5 bases at J, with 23 bases between. This CDR3 spans 17 amino acids.

The CDR3 DNA follows: TGTGCCAGCTCACGGACAGCTAGCAATCAGCCCCAGCATTTT. Translating it yields CASSRTASNQPQHF. V is TRBV18 and J is TRBJ1-5; TRBD1 is a possible D gene (6 bases). The CDR3 sequence is 14 residues long. Germline V CDR1 and CDR2: KGHSH, LQKENI. Between the trimmed V and J ends, which lost 4 bases and 0 bases, there was a span of 7 bases.

The rearrangement links TRBV30 to TRBJ1-3; 8 positions match TRBD1. V dropped 2 bases and J dropped 8; count of bases not matched to a gene: 8. This CDR3 has 14 amino acids. Germline CDR1 and CDR2: GTSNPN and SVGIG (reference sequence). CDR3 sequence reads: CAWSHGQGADTIYF. In nucleotides, the CDR3 is TGTGCCTGGAGTCACGGGCAGGGGGCAGACACCATATATTTT.

This sequence joins TRBV4-3 and TRBJ1-2; 7 bases are shared with TRBD1. The CDR3 totals 15 residues. Germline V gives CDR1 LGHNA, CDR2 YSLEER. The V gene end was trimmed by 3 bases and the J gene end by 2 bases; junction bases not matched to a gene: 6. Written as DNA, the CDR3 is TGCGCCAGCAGCCACGCCGGGACAGCAAACTATGGCTACACCTTC. Translation gives CASSHAGTANYGYTF.

The chain has TRBV4-3 and TRBJ1-2, with TRBD1 identical over 7 bases. The CDR3 runs 15 residues. CDR1 and CDR2 (germline): LGHNA, YSLEER. V dropped 0 bases and J dropped 4; count of bases not matched to a gene: 5. CDR3 coding DNA: TGCGCCAGCAGCCAAGAGAGGGGGCGAGCCTATGGCTACACCTTC. Its protein is CASSQERGRAYGYTF.

For this clone: At one end, the junction sequence differs from germline, possibly due to a read error. J is TRBJ2-7 and V is TRBV28; TRBD1 might be the D (5 bases). CDR3 size: 12 residues. The germline V gene encodes CDR1 MDHEN and CDR2 SYDVKM. This chain's CDR3 is CASSLLSGLKHF. CDR3 nucleotides: TGTGCCAGCAGTTTGTTGTCAGGGTTGAAGCACTTC.

The gene calls are TRBV15 and TRBJ1-2; the D gene is possibly TRBD1 (5 bases). From germline, CDR1 is LNHNV and CDR2 YYDKDF (reference sequence). The CDR3 extends over 16 amino acids. V lost 4 bases and J lost 8, with 23 bases in between. The chain's CDR3 is CATSTRDNGALEGYTF. In nucleotides, the CDR3 is TGTGCCACCAGCACCAGAGATAATGGGGCGCTGGAAGGCTACACCTTC.

Only one count was recorded for this clone. One junction end does not reproduce the germline sequence, and a read error may be involved. The chain recombines TRBV7-7 with TRBJ2-1, with D perhaps TRBD2 (7 bases). The CDR3 totals 14 residues. CDR1 is SSHAT and CDR2 is FNYEAQ in the germline V gene (reference sequence). CDR3 loop: CASSPGGGRGEQFF. DNA of the CDR3: TGTGCTAGCAGCCCGGGCGGGGGCCGGGGAGAGCAGTTCTTC.

The gene calls are TRBV27 and TRBJ1-2, with TRBD1 matching 7 bases. The trim removed 6 bases at V and 5 bases at J, leaving 9 bases unmatched. The V gene's germline CDR1 is MNHEY and CDR2 SMNVEV (reference sequence). The CDR3 covers 14 residues. CDR3 loop: CASSRDRALYGYTF. The CDR3 DNA sequence: TGTGCCAGCAGCCGGGACAGAGCCCTATATGGCTACACCTTC.

The rearrangement joins TRBV12-3 or TRBV12-4 to TRBJ1-4, with 11 nucleotides matching TRBD1. Trimming at V came to 10 bases and at J to 6 bases, leaving 4 bases not matched to a gene. The CDR3 consists of 13 residues. Written as DNA, the CDR3 is TGTGCCACCGGGACAGGGGGAGATGAAAAACTGTTTTTT. It codes for CATGTGGDEKLFF.